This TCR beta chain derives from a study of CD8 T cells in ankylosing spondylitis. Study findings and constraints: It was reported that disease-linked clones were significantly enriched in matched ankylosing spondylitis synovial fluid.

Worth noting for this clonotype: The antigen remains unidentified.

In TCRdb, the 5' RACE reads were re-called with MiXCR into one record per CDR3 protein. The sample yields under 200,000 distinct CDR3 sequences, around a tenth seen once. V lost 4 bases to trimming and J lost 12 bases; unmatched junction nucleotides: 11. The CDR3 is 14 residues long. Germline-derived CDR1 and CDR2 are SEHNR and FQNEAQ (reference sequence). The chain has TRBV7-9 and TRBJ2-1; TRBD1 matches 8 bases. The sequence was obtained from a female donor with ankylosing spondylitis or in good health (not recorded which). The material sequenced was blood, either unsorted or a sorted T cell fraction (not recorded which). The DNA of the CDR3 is TGTGCCAGCAGCTCTTCCGGGACAGGCATTGGGCAGTTCTTC. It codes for CASSSSGTGIGQFF.